The 19 T cell receptor beta chains below were found in one sample sequenced in a study of CD8 T cells in Susac syndrome. Roughly 0.45 to 1 ug RNA was reverse transcribed with random hexamers. TCRdb re-called the immunoSEQ multiplex PCR reads through MiXCR, storing one row per CDR3 protein. Of more than 100,000 distinct CDR3 sequences detected, just over 95% appear once; the ten largest clones hold 0.13% to 0.15%. The sample consisted of CD4+ T cells from PBMCs. The receptors were sampled from a human donor with Susac syndrome.

The chain combines TRBV14 with TRBJ2-1, with a tentative D call TRBD1 (6 bases). The V and J ends lost 4 bases and 3 bases respectively, with 13 bases between them. The CDR3 extends over 15 amino acids. The germline gives CDR1 SGHDN, CDR2 FVKESK. The CDR3 DNA sequence: TGTGCCAGCAGCCTCGGGACATCTTACTACAATGAGCAGTTCTTC. Its translation: CASSLGTSYYNEQFF.

As DNA, the CDR3 is TGCAGCGCCCGACCCAGGGTATCGGACACTGAAGCTTTCTTT. Translation: CSARPRVSDTEAFF. This chain uses TRBV29-1 with TRBJ1-1; possibly TRBD1 for D (5 bases). CDR1 is SQVTM and CDR2 is ANQGSEA in the germline V gene. The CDR3 length is 14 residues. Trimming took 7 bases from V and 3 from J, leaving 18 bases between them.

The V call is TRBV7-8, the J call TRBJ1-1; 11 bases fit TRBD1. The germline gives CDR1 SGHVS, CDR2 FQNEAQ. This CDR3 contains 16 residues. V lost 5 bases to trimming and J lost 1 base; unmatched junction nucleotides: 6. In nucleotides, the CDR3 is TGTGCCAGCAGCGGGCGGGACAGGGGGTCGAACACTGAAGCTTTCTTT. This encodes CASSGRDRGSNTEAFF.

The chain uses TRBV6-6 and TRBJ2-1, with TRBD2 matching 10 bases. V shed 4 bases, J shed 7 bases, and the junction held 7 bases outside the gene matches. This CDR3 is built from 15 residues. Germline V gene lookup returns CDR1 MNHNY and CDR2 SVGAGI (reference sequence). CDR3 DNA sequence: TGTGCCAGCAGTTCCCTAGCGGGAGCCGGAAATGAGCAGTTCTTC. This sequence encodes CASSSLAGAGNEQFF.

The chain combines TRBV5-1 with TRBJ2-7; perhaps TRBD1 as D (5 bases). V shed 0 bases and J shed 5 bases, with 15 bases lying between them. Germline assignment: CDR1 SGHRS and CDR2 YFSETQ. The CDR3 has 15 amino acids. CDR3 nucleotide sequence: TGCGCCAGCAGCTTGGCCGGGTGGACAAACGACGAGCAGTACTTC. Its protein product is CASSLAGWTNDEQYF.

V gene TRBV12-3 or TRBV12-4 combines with J gene TRBJ1-5; D unclear. V gave up 2 bases and J gave up 5 bases, with 7 bases separating them. The CDR3 covers 13 residues. The CDR3 loop reads CASSLSPDQPQHF. CDR3 in DNA: TGTGCCAGCAGTTTATCCCCCGATCAGCCCCAGCATTTT.

This clonotype was recorded only once. The chain is built from TRBV7-2 and TRBJ2-2; 10 nucleotides match TRBD2. Losses at the gene ends were 5 bases for V and 6 bases for J; bases not matched to a gene: 6. The CDR3 is 15 residues long. Germline V CDR1 and CDR2: SGHTA, FQGNSA. Written as DNA, the CDR3 is TGTGCCAGCAGCCAACAGGGACTAGCGTCCGGGGAGCTGTTTTTT. This gives the protein CASSQQGLASGELFF.

The chain is built from TRBV20-1 and TRBJ2-1; the match to TRBD2 covers 9 bases. Germline V gene sequence: CDR1 DFQATT, CDR2 SNEGSKA (reference sequence). The CDR3 spans 14 residues. V shed 4 bases and J 12 bases; nucleotides not matched to a gene: 13. The CDR3 loop reads CSATRTSAGLGQFF. CDR3 bases: TGCAGTGCTACTCGGACTAGCGCCGGCCTGGGGCAGTTCTTC.

This sequence joins TRBV30 and TRBJ2-7, with 9 bases matching TRBD2. The germline V gene has CDR1 GTSNPN and CDR2 SVGIG (reference sequence). The CDR3 is 15 amino acids. V lost 3 bases, J lost 7 bases, and 13 bases stayed unmatched. Written as DNA, the CDR3 is TGTGCCTGGAGCGGACCGACTAGCGGTAGTGGGGAGCAGTACTTC. It yields the protein CAWSGPTSGSGEQYF.

The CDR3 here is CASSYPGGERAFF. The CDR3, as DNA: TGTGCCAGCAGTTACCCAGGGGGCGAGAGAGCTTTCTTT. The chain carries TRBV6-5 and TRBJ1-1; 8 bases fit TRBD1. Germline V CDR1 and CDR2: MNHEY, SVGAGI. V dropped 2 bases and J dropped 10; count of bases not matched to a gene: 6. The CDR3 is 13 amino acids.

This chain connects TRBV12-3 or TRBV12-4 to TRBJ2-1; D possibly corresponds to TRBD2 (6 bases). The CDR3 covers 14 residues. V lost 6 bases and J 7 bases, leaving 16 bases between the germline ends. The CDR3 sequence is CASSPGGTGNEQFF. The CDR3 nucleotides are TGTGCCAGCAGCCCTGGGGGGACCGGGAATGAGCAGTTCTTC.

The V call is TRBV11-3, the J call TRBJ2-3; perhaps TRBD2 as D (6 bases). Trimming stripped 4 bases from V and 1 base from J, with 15 bases between. From germline, CDR1 is SGHNT and CDR2 YENEEA. The CDR3 extends over 16 amino acids. The CDR3 loop is CASSSSRDWGTDTQYF. The DNA of the CDR3 is TGTGCCAGCAGCTCCTCGAGGGACTGGGGCACAGATACGCAGTATTTT.

The genes are TRBV20-1 and TRBJ1-2; TRBD1 agrees at 8 bases. Germline V gene sequence: CDR1 DFQATT, CDR2 SNEGSKA (reference sequence). With V trimmed by 6 bases and J by 7 bases, 13 bases remained unmatched. This CDR3 spans 14 amino acids. In nucleotides, the CDR3 is TGCAGTGCCACCTCCGATCAGGGGGCGGGTGGCTACACCTTC. Translation gives CSATSDQGAGGYTF.

This rearrangement joins TRBV5-1 to TRBJ2-5, with TRBD1 matching over 8 bases. The CDR3 spans 15 residues. Germline-derived CDR1 and CDR2 are SGHRS and YFSETQ. V gave up 4 bases and J gave up 5 bases; unmatched junction bases: 10. The CDR3 coding sequence is TGCGCCAGCAGCCCAACCGGACAGGGTGGCGAGACCCAGTACTTC. This gives the protein CASSPTGQGGETQYF.

This chain uses TRBV15 with TRBJ2-7; D unclear. The CDR3 sequence is 13 residues long. Trimming took 3 bases from V and 6 from J, leaving 12 bases between them. Per germline, CDR1 LNHNV and CDR2 YYDKDF (reference sequence). Here the CDR3 DNA reads TGTGCCACCAGCAGCCTGACGGAAAGCGAGCAGTACTTC. As protein: CATSSLTESEQYF.

The CDR3 region has the DNA TGTGCCTGGAGTGGGGGTTCGAGCAATCAGCCCCAGCATTTT. It specifies CAWSGGSSNQPQHF. The chain uses TRBV30 and TRBJ1-5; D gene uncertain. CDR3 length equals 14 residues. Trimming shortened V by 1 base and J by 1 base, and 8 bases separated the two germline ends. CDR1 and CDR2 from the germline V gene are GTSNPN and SVGIG (reference sequence).

The chain couples TRBV5-1 to TRBJ2-2; perhaps TRBD1 as D (5 bases). Germline V lookup: CDR1 SGHRS, CDR2 YFSETQ. The length of the CDR3 is 15 residues. The V and J ends lost 4 bases and 4 bases respectively, with 14 bases between them. The CDR3 is CASSPRTGFTGELFF. CDR3 nucleotides: TGCGCCAGCAGCCCGCGAACAGGTTTCACCGGGGAGCTGTTTTTT. Variable domain in full (rest from reference TRBV5-1 and TRBJ2-2): KAGVTQTPRYLIKTRGQQVTLSCSPISGHRSVSWYQQTPGQGLQFLFEYFSETQRNKGNFPGRFSGRQFSNSRSEMNVSTLELGDSALYLCASSPRTGFTGELFFGEGSRLTVL.

CDR3 protein: CSVKRHLNTEAFF. The CDR3 bases are TGCAGCGTTAAACGGCACCTGAACACTGAAGCTTTCTTT. The V and J genes are TRBV29-1 and TRBJ1-1; D gene uncertain. Germline V gene data show CDR1 as SQVTM and CDR2 as ANQGSEA. This CDR3 contains 13 residues. Trimming cost V 5 bases and J 0 bases, with 10 bases left between them.

J is TRBJ2-7 and V is TRBV29-1, with D maybe TRBD2 (6 bases). V shed 8 bases and J shed 5 bases, with 19 bases lying between them. Germline assignment: CDR1 SQVTM and CDR2 ANQGSEA. The CDR3 has 13 residues. The CDR3 here is CSTAWGTWDEQYF. The DNA of the CDR3 is TGCAGCACCGCCTGGGGGACTTGGGACGAGCAGTACTTC.